Listed here are 24 T cell receptor beta chains from one sample, sequenced in a study of cytomegalovirus exposure and HLA in healthy donors. PCR employed 60 Vbeta and 13 Jbeta primers. Sequencing was performed with immunoSEQ multiplex PCR; in TCRdb, only in-frame clones are kept and a portion is missing. The sample lists more than 50,000 clones; about 85% were seen once. The source material was PBMCs. The receptors come from a female donor in good health and CMV-seronegative.

Points on this clone: The junction differs from germline at one of its ends, possibly a read error. The rearrangement joins TRBV7-9 to TRBJ2-4, with 14 bases that match TRBD2. The CDR3 extends over 16 amino acids. The germline V gene has CDR1 SEHNR and CDR2 FQNEAQ (reference sequence). CDR3 in amino acids: CASSSKGLAGEEGLDF. The DNA for the CDR3 is TGTGCCAGCAGCTCGAAGGGACTAGCGGGAGAGGAAGGGTTAGACTTC.

The chain combines TRBV27 with TRBJ2-7; 7 nucleotides match TRBD2. This CDR3 spans 19 amino acids. V trimming: 4 bases; J trimming: 0 bases; junction bases outside the gene matches: 18. CDR1 is MNHEY, CDR2 SMNVEV, per germline (reference sequence). CDR3 nucleotides: TGTGCCAGCAGTTGGGTAAGGCTAGCGGAGGGCAGGAGCTCCTACGAGCAGTACTTC. Its protein is CASSWVRLAEGRSSYEQYF.

V gene TRBV30 combines with J gene TRBJ1-2, with 9 bases that match TRBD1. V lost 5 bases to trimming and J lost 4 bases; unmatched junction nucleotides: 8. Germline CDR1 and CDR2: GTSNPN and SVGIG (reference sequence). The CDR3 runs 14 residues. Here the CDR3 DNA reads TGTGCCTGGCACCGGGACAGGGTCGGCTATGGCTACACCTTC. Protein sequence: CAWHRDRVGYGYTF.

V is TRBV2 and J is TRBJ2-1; 7 bases match TRBD1. Germline lookup yields CDR1 SNHLY and CDR2 FYNNEI. The CDR3 runs 14 residues. The J segment lost 10 bases and the V segment lost 4 bases, leaving 10 bases of the junction unmatched. CDR3 loop: CASSGQGANWEQFF. CDR3 coding DNA: TGTGCCAGCAGTGGACAGGGAGCGAACTGGGAGCAGTTCTTC.

The rearrangement joins TRBV23-1 to TRBJ1-4, with D unclear. TRBV23-1 is labeled an ORF, and its function is uncertain. V gave up 2 bases and J gave up 4 bases, with 5 bases separating them. The CDR3 spans 13 residues. The CDR3 spells CASSQVVNEKLFF. The CDR3 DNA reads as TGCGCCAGCAGTCAAGTCGTTAATGAAAAACTGTTTTTT.

V and J are TRBV28 and TRBJ1-5; 7 bases fit TRBD1. The CDR3 spans 16 residues. In germline, CDR1 is MDHEN, CDR2 SYDVKM. V lost 4 bases, J lost 0 bases, and 6 bases stayed unmatched. The CDR3 spells CASSSGTVYSNQPQHF. The CDR3 DNA sequence: TGTGCCAGCAGTTCTGGGACAGTCTATAGCAATCAGCCCCAGCATTTT.

The chain employs TRBV27 and TRBJ2-7, with a tentative D call TRBD2 (5 bases). Germline V gene sequence: CDR1 MNHEY, CDR2 SMNVEV (reference sequence). CDR3 size: 14 residues. The germline V and J ends were trimmed by 2 bases and 8 bases, with 16 bases remaining between them. The CDR3 loop reads CASSLQLAPSQQYF. The CDR3 bases are TGTGCCAGCAGTTTACAGCTAGCTCCTTCCCAGCAGTACTTC.

V usage is TRBV19 and J usage is TRBJ2-1; 8 bases are a match to TRBD2. The trim removed 6 bases at V and 4 bases at J, leaving 8 bases unmatched. The CDR3 extends over 15 amino acids. CDR1 is LNHDA, CDR2 SQIVND, per germline (reference sequence). CDR3: CASRISGVEYNEQFF. Written as DNA, the CDR3 is TGTGCCAGTAGGATTAGCGGGGTTGAGTACAATGAGCAGTTCTTC.

The rearrangement uses TRBV28 and TRBJ1-1; D not certain. Germline V gives CDR1 MDHEN, CDR2 SYDVKM. The CDR3 covers 14 residues. V lost 4 bases to trimming and J lost 4 bases, with 13 bases between them. DNA for the CDR3: TGTGCCAGCAGTTCTGCGGGTTCCATCACTGAAGCTTTCTTT. Translated, it gives CASSSAGSITEAFF.

V and J are TRBV9 and TRBJ2-1; 8 bases match TRBD2. CDR3 size: 15 residues. Germline CDR1 reads SGDLS; CDR2 reads YYNGEE. V shed 4 bases and J 7 bases; nucleotides not matched to a gene: 10. The CDR3 spells CASSRAGGTRNEQFF. The CDR3 nucleotides are TGTGCCAGCAGCAGGGCGGGGGGAACGAGGAATGAGCAGTTCTTC.

This clone was seen just once. The chain employs TRBV11-2 and TRBJ1-2; D gene ambiguous. CDR1 and CDR2 from the germline V gene are SGHAT and FQNNGV. The length of the CDR3 is 14 residues. With 2 bases removed from V and 4 bases from J, the gap between germline ends came to 11 bases. CDR3 in amino acids: CASSLLGSAYGYTF. In nucleotides, the CDR3 is TGTGCCAGCAGCTTACTTGGCAGTGCCTATGGCTACACCTTC.

The V and J genes are TRBV18 and TRBJ1-2; 10 positions match TRBD1. The trim removed 3 bases at V and 1 base at J, leaving 2 bases unmatched. Germline V gene lookup returns CDR1 KGHSH and CDR2 LQKENI. This CDR3 contains 15 residues. Written as DNA, the CDR3 is TGTGCCAGCTCACCGGGGGACAGGGGTAACTATGGCTACACCTTC. Translated, it gives CASSPGDRGNYGYTF. Based on the CDR3 plus reference TRBV18 and TRBJ1-2, the full variable domain is NAGVMQNPRHLVRRRGQEARLRCSPMKGHSHVYWYRQLPEEGLKFMVYLQKENIIDESGMPKERFSAEFPKEGPSILRIQQVVRGDSAAYFCASSPGDRGNYGYTFGSGTRLTVV.

The gene calls are TRBV27 and TRBJ1-1, with TRBD1 matching 7 bases. Germline V gene data show CDR1 as MNHEY and CDR2 as SMNVEV (reference sequence). The ends lost 8 bases at V and 3 bases at J; junction bases unmatched: 3. This CDR3 contains 12 residues. This chain's CDR3 is CASRQGYTEAFF. The CDR3 bases are TGTGCCAGCCGACAGGGATACACTGAAGCTTTCTTT.

The rearrangement joins TRBV5-1 to TRBJ2-5; D gene ambiguous. V was clipped by 6 bases and J by 5 bases, with 11 bases between them. Germline V CDR1 and CDR2: SGHRS, YFSETQ. CDR3 length equals 12 residues. Here the CDR3 DNA reads TGCGCCAGCACCGGAAACGGGGAGACCCAGTACTTC. Protein: CASTGNGETQYF.

This clone was detected once. J is TRBJ1-3 and V is TRBV12-5; 7 nucleotides align to TRBD1. V lost 6 bases to trimming and J lost 0 bases; unmatched junction nucleotides: 2. CDR1 LGHNT and CDR2 FRNRAP come from the germline V gene. The CDR3 is 14 amino acids. The DNA of the CDR3 is TGTGCTAGTGGACAGGGGTACTCTGGAAACACCATATATTTT. Its translation: CASGQGYSGNTIYF.

The V and J genes are TRBV7-2 and TRBJ1-3; no reliable D call. The V end was cut by 3 bases, the J end by 0 bases, with 12 bases between. The CDR3 contains 16 residues. Germline CDR1 reads SGHTA; CDR2 reads FQGNSA. The CDR3 sequence: CASSLDLGSSGNTIYF. CDR3 DNA sequence: TGTGCCAGCAGCTTGGACTTGGGAAGCTCTGGAAACACCATATATTTT.

This clone was recorded only once. The chain recombines TRBV10-2 with TRBJ1-1, with D maybe TRBD1 (5 bases). The ends were cut back, 5 bases at V and 6 bases at J, with 16 bases in the middle. Germline CDR1 reads WSHSY; CDR2 reads SAAADI. The CDR3 is 14 residues long. The CDR3: CASSFPGVQSEAFF. CDR3 bases: TGCGCCAGCAGTTTCCCGGGGGTCCAGTCTGAAGCTTTCTTT.

This chain joins TRBV30 and TRBJ2-1; a weak D match, TRBD2 (5 bases). CDR1 and CDR2 from the germline V gene are GTSNPN and SVGIG (reference sequence). The CDR3 runs 14 residues. The CDR3 nucleotides are TGTGCTCTAAAGGGTTGGAGGACGGGGAATGAGCAGTTCTTC. Translated, it gives CALKGWRTGNEQFF.

V usage is TRBV6-5 and J usage is TRBJ1-5; D unclear. CDR1 and CDR2 from the germline V gene are MNHEY and SVGAGI. The CDR3 covers 10 residues. V dropped 11 bases and J dropped 4 bases, with 6 bases sitting between them. The DNA for the CDR3 is TGTGCCGAGACTAATCAGCCCCAGCATTTT. The encoded protein is CAETNQPQHF.

In this sample, this clone turned up once. This rearrangement joins TRBV5-6 to TRBJ1-4; D not resolved. This CDR3 has 15 residues. The V end lost 2 bases, the J end lost 3 bases, and 11 bases lay between the germline ends. The germline gives CDR1 SGHDT, CDR2 YYEEEE. This CDR3 is CASSLSVSSNEKLFF. The CDR3 DNA follows: TGTGCCAGCAGCTTAAGCGTCAGCTCTAATGAAAAACTGTTTTTT.

The chain links TRBV28 to TRBJ2-3; D remains ambiguous. The CDR3 totals 14 residues. V was pared by 5 bases and J by 4 bases, with 13 bases between. Germline V gene sequence: CDR1 MDHEN, CDR2 SYDVKM. The CDR3 nucleotides are TGTGCCAGCAGTGAATCCCCCCGGGCAGATACGCAGTATTTT. Translated, it gives CASSESPRADTQYF.

The rearrangement joins TRBV27 to TRBJ1-2, with 8 bases that match TRBD1. The V gene's germline CDR1 is MNHEY and CDR2 SMNVEV (reference sequence). The CDR3 has 15 amino acids. After removal of 6 bases from V and 2 bases from J, the junction contained 8 bases not matched to a gene. The CDR3 reads CASRAPGTGNYGYTF. The CDR3 DNA follows: TGTGCCAGCAGGGCCCCGGGGACAGGAAACTATGGCTACACCTTC.

The rearrangement links TRBV7-2 to TRBJ1-2, with D perhaps TRBD1 (6 bases). The germline V and J ends were trimmed by 4 bases and 8 bases, with 17 bases remaining between them. The length of the CDR3 is 14 residues. Germline loops: CDR1 SGHTA, CDR2 FQGNSA. This CDR3 reads CASSSTGGGIGYTF. CDR3 nucleotides: TGTGCCAGCAGCTCTACGGGAGGGGGAATAGGCTACACCTTC.

The rearrangement joins TRBV10-2 to TRBJ2-3; 7 positions agree with TRBD2. Per the germline V gene, CDR1 is WSHSY and CDR2 is SAAADI. This CDR3 is built from 13 residues. J gave up 11 bases and V 2 bases, and 7 bases lay outside the gene matches. CDR3 region: CASSEATSAGQYF. CDR3 in DNA: TGCGCCAGCAGTGAGGCTACTAGCGCCGGGCAGTATTTT.